This T cell receptor (beta chain) is from a study of blood T cell repertoires in COVID-19 (dated by TCRdb to the early 2020s). For context, the study as a whole: Samples from collaborators originated in the United States, Italy and Spain and spanned both the acute and convalescent phases of COVID-19. The prospective study material was composed of cDNA or gDNA derived from T cells, B-cell-depleted T cells, or PBMCs. Deeply sampled blood TCRbeta repertoires from subjects exposed to, actively infected with, or recovered from COVID-19 were included in the dataset. A freely available public database, intended as a resource for researchers studying the immune response to SARS-CoV-2, is where the repertoires were released. The samples were drawn from two sources: the first 160 participants of the ongoing ImmuneRACE study, and 1,254 subjects contributed by 6 global collaborators. Nearly every sample came with metadata listing a de-identified subject ID, COVID-19 status, age in years and sex. Where available, HLA class I and class II types were taken from metadata supplied by the sample provider and were not determined by assay-based typing.

As concerns this clone: No cognate antigen has been identified for it. Base qualities are missing; no much larger clone stands one base away.

Results and caveats for the whole study, not just this receptor: How much clinical and demographic metadata was included differed by source and by participant, and the metadata was provided uncurated.

Collaborating institutions collected whole blood in K2EDTA tubes following their own protocols. For TCRbeta analysis, collaborators shipped samples as frozen whole blood, isolated PBMCs, or DNA extracted from either of those sample types. The CDR3 numbers 12 residues from cysteine through phenylalanine. The only DNA kept is the CDR3, 36 bases in frame from the first base. Reading the germline V gene gives CDR1 SGDLS and CDR2 YYNGEE. Trimmed from V: 0 bases; trimmed from J: 7 bases; junction bases lacking a gene match: 0. The immunoSEQ Assay, a bias-controlled multiplex PCR, was used to amplify TCRbeta CDR3 regions from genomic DNA. In the authors' own workflow: Nucleated cell counts per sample were estimated from amplification of reference gene primers within the assay. To quantify the absolute abundance of each unique TCRbeta CDR3 rearrangement, sequence reads were collapsed and filtered. For each sample, productive Simpson clonality was calculated by taking the square root of Simpson's diversity index across productive rearrangements. TCRdb retrieved this table from immuneACCESS and kept in-frame rearrangements only. Not all clones are present; in checked studies, unresolved V genes account for under half, and no reason is known for the remainder. The V and J calls and clone size come from that table; D and trimming were worked out from the DNA. This sample gives about 76,000 clones in total; around 87% of them show up just once. The ten largest clones represent 29% of the sample.

The sequence links TRBV9 to TRBJ1-1; the junction holds 7 bases that match TRBD1. The sequenced sample was peripheral blood. This sequence originates from a woman of 80 years or more with active or convalescent COVID-19. Here is the DNA: TGTGCCAGCAGCGTAGACAGGGGTGAAGCTTTCTTT. The translation is CASSVDRGEAFF.